This T cell receptor beta chain was sequenced for a study of blood T cell repertoires in COVID-19. The germline V gene has CDR1 SGHTA and CDR2 FQGNSA. The CDR3 has 16 amino acids. V shed 0 bases and J 8 bases; nucleotides not matched to a gene: 10. Profiling relied on immunoSEQ multiplex PCR, and the TCRdb table lists in-frame clones only, not all of them. The sample gives a few hundred thousand clones, roughly 91% of which show up once; about 1.7% is in the top ten. The specimen sequenced was peripheral blood. The chain employs TRBV7-2 and TRBJ1-2, with 9 nucleotides matching TRBD1. The receptor was derived from a woman aged 25 to 39 with COVID-19, enrolled during active disease. The chain's CDR3 is CASSLALKGQGGGYTF. The CDR3 bases are TGTGCCAGCAGCTTAGCGCTAAAGGGACAGGGAGGCGGCTACACCTTC.